This T cell receptor (beta chain) originates from a study of cytomegalovirus exposure and HLA in healthy donors. Study-wide results and caveats: An analysis done earlier found most TCR beta V segments productive about 87% or about 30% of the time.

A few counts support this clone. Its antigen is unknown. Germline V CDR1 and CDR2: PRHDT, FYEKMQ (reference sequence). Trimming removed 5 bases from V and 3 bases from J, with 9 bases in between. The CDR3 covers 13 residues. Primers included in the PCR were 60 Vbeta and 13 Jbeta primers. Some clones are missing from TCRdb's copy, which holds only in-frame ones; the method was immunoSEQ multiplex PCR. The sample comprises about 150,000 clones, roughly 84% of which are singletons, and about 2.5% rests with the top ten. The material sequenced was PBMCs. This chain joins TRBV13 and TRBJ2-3; D gene uncertain. The receptor comes from a boy younger than 10 in good health and CMV-seronegative. The CDR3 spells CASSEISTDTQYF. CDR3 nucleotide sequence: TGTGCCAGCAGCGAAATCAGTACAGATACGCAGTATTTT. The full variable domain, with the rest looked up from reference TRBV13 and TRBJ2-3, is AAGVIQSPRHLIKEKRETATLKCYPIPRHDTVYWYQQGPGQDPQFLISFYEKMQSDKGSIPDRFSAQQFSDYHSELNMSSLELGDSALYFCASSEISTDTQYFGPGTRLTVL.